One and the same sample provided the 23 T cell receptor beta chains below, sequenced in a study of control samples from healthy donors and cancer patients. The assay was immunoSEQ multiplex PCR, and TCRdb's table has in-frame clones only and misses some. The repertoire includes 150,000 or so clones, more than 85% of them detected once, and under 2.5% sits in the top ten. Source material: blood. The receptors come from a man in his fifties or sixties in good health.

This clone has only a few counts. This chain uses TRBV5-1 with TRBJ1-6; 7 bases match TRBD1. V gave up 2 bases and J gave up 5 bases; unmatched junction bases: 1. Germline V gene sequence: CDR1 SGHRS, CDR2 YFSETQ. There are 14 residues in the CDR3. This CDR3 is CASSFDRDNSPLHF. The CDR3 bases are TGCGCCAGCAGCTTTGACAGGGATAATTCACCCCTCCACTTT.

This clone was observed a single time. The chain employs TRBV5-5 and TRBJ2-5; D is perhaps TRBD2 (6 bases). V was cut by 0 bases and J by 5 bases, with 14 bases left in between. There are 15 residues in the CDR3. Germline CDR1 SGHKS, CDR2 YYEKEE (reference sequence). CDR3 bases: TGTGCCAGCAGCTTGGCTCCGGTGGCGGGGGAGACCCAGTACTTC. Protein product: CASSLAPVAGETQYF.

The chain joins TRBV28 to TRBJ1-5, with TRBD1 identical over 10 bases. The germline V gene encodes CDR1 MDHEN and CDR2 SYDVKM. J lost 5 bases, V lost 3 bases, and 4 bases had no gene match. CDR3 size: 15 residues. The CDR3 bases are TGTGCCAGCAGTTTCCCCGACAGGGGGCATCAGCCCCAGCATTTT. Residues: CASSFPDRGHQPQHF.

The chain uses TRBV6-5 and TRBJ2-5; 8 bases are shared with TRBD1. The germline CDR1 and CDR2 sequences are MNHEY and SVGAGI. This CDR3 contains 14 residues. Trimming removed 6 bases from V and 9 bases from J; junction bases left unmatched: 12. The CDR3 bases are TGTGCCAGCAGCTTGGACAGGGCCAAGAAGGCCCAGTACTTC. Translated, it gives CASSLDRAKKAQYF.

The chain joins TRBV5-1 to TRBJ2-5, with 8 bases lining up with TRBD2. Germline V gene sequence: CDR1 SGHRS, CDR2 YFSETQ. Trimming took 4 bases from V and 4 from J; bases not matched to a gene: 9. The CDR3 contains 15 residues. Written as DNA, the CDR3 is TGCGCCAGCAGCGACAGCTTAGCGGGACGAGAGACCCAGTACTTC. It is translated as CASSDSLAGRETQYF.

The chain couples TRBV27 to TRBJ2-7; D is undetermined. This CDR3 region has 13 residues. The germline V and J ends were trimmed by 0 bases and 0 bases, with 3 bases remaining between them. In germline, CDR1 is MNHEY, CDR2 SMNVEV (reference sequence). The CDR3 DNA follows: TGTGCCAGCAGTTTATCGAACTCCTACGAGCAGTACTTC. The encoded protein is CASSLSNSYEQYF.

The chain uses TRBV11-1 and TRBJ2-1; 10 bases are shared with TRBD2. Germline CDR1 reads SGHAT; CDR2 reads FQDESV (reference sequence). J gave up 5 bases and V 5 bases, and 9 bases lay outside the gene matches. This CDR3 region has 16 residues. The DNA for the CDR3 is TGTGCCAGCAGCGAACCGGGACTAGCGAGGAACAATGAGCAGTTCTTC. Translating it yields CASSEPGLARNNEQFF.

This sequence joins TRBV7-3 and TRBJ1-1, with unresolved D. The V end was cut by 4 bases, the J end by 3 bases, with 9 bases between. This CDR3 has 13 residues. Germline-derived CDR1 and CDR2 are SGHTA and FQGTGA. In nucleotides, the CDR3 is TGTGCCAGCAGCTCCCAAGGACACACTGAAGCTTTCTTT. It encodes CASSSQGHTEAFF.

The rearrangement links TRBV2 to TRBJ1-1, with 7 bases matching TRBD1. CDR3 size: 14 residues. The trim removed 6 bases at V and 4 bases at J, leaving 8 bases unmatched. CDR1 and CDR2 from the germline V gene are SNHLY and FYNNEI. CDR3 loop: CASRRTGVGTEAFF. The CDR3 DNA follows: TGTGCCAGCAGACGTACAGGGGTCGGCACTGAAGCTTTCTTT.

The genes are TRBV11-2 and TRBJ2-5; no reliable D call. The ends were cut back, 0 bases at V and 4 bases at J, with 12 bases in the middle. Germline V gene sequence: CDR1 SGHAT, CDR2 FQNNGV. The CDR3 extends over 15 amino acids. This CDR3 reads CASSLEWLAGETQYF. In DNA, the CDR3 is TGTGCCAGCAGCTTAGAGTGGTTAGCCGGAGAGACCCAGTACTTC.

Notes on this clone: This sample also contains other DNA sequences that code for the same CDR3. V is TRBV9 and J is TRBJ2-3, with D perhaps matching TRBD2 (7 bases). This CDR3 has 16 residues. V was clipped by 4 bases and J by 0 bases, with 15 bases between them. Germline CDR1 reads SGDLS; CDR2 reads YYNGEE. The CDR3 nucleotides read TGTGCCAGCAGCCCCTTGGCGGGGGCTAGCACAGATACGCAGTATTTT. Residues: CASSPLAGASTDTQYF.

V gene TRBV4-2 combines with J gene TRBJ2-7, with 9 positions matching TRBD1. Germline V gene sequence: CDR1 LGHNA, CDR2 YNFKEQ. The junction had 15 bases not matched to a gene; V was cut back by 0 bases and J by 3 bases. CDR3 size: 19 residues. The CDR3 DNA reads as TGTGCCAGCAGCCAAGATCCCCCGGGACAGGGACGAATGGGCTACGAGCAGTACTTC. Its translation is CASSQDPPGQGRMGYEQYF.

J is TRBJ1-1 and V is TRBV6-2 or TRBV6-3, with D uncertain. Germline V gene data show CDR1 as MNHEY and CDR2 as SVGEGT. This CDR3 spans 14 amino acids. The V gene lost 2 bases and the J gene lost 7 bases, with 14 bases spanning the gap. CDR3 in DNA: TGTGCCAGCAGTTACGGGTCGGGCTGGAGTGAAGCTTTCTTT. The encoded protein is CASSYGSGWSEAFF.

The chain employs TRBV19 and TRBJ1-2; TRBD1 matches 8 bases. This CDR3 has 15 amino acids. Unmatched junction bases numbered 12, after V lost 7 bases and J lost 5 bases. Germline CDR1 reads LNHDA; CDR2 reads SQIVND (reference sequence). The CDR3 spells CASKGRGLIQYGYTF. The CDR3 DNA reads as TGTGCCAGTAAGGGCAGGGGGCTGATTCAGTATGGCTACACCTTC.

The rearrangement joins TRBV5-1 to TRBJ2-7; D remains unclear. Trimming removed 4 bases at V and 4 bases at J, with 9 bases between. CDR1 SGHRS and CDR2 YFSETQ come from the germline V gene. There are 12 residues in the CDR3. CDR3 protein: CASSQDRYEQYF. The DNA of the CDR3 is TGCGCCAGCAGCCAGGACCGATACGAGCAGTACTTC.

The chain joins TRBV7-3 to TRBJ2-3, with D possibly matching TRBD1 (7 bases). CDR1 and CDR2 from the germline V gene are SGHTA and FQGTGA. With 2 bases removed from V and 0 bases from J, the gap between germline ends came to 15 bases. The CDR3 runs 17 residues. The CDR3 DNA reads TGTGCCAGCAGCTTATTTGGGGGGACAGTTAGCACAGATACGCAGTATTTT. Protein: CASSLFGGTVSTDTQYF.

The chain is built from TRBV6-4 and TRBJ2-6, with 8 bases lining up with TRBD1. The CDR3 is 15 residues long. Germline CDR1 and CDR2: MRHNA and SNTAGT. V lost 4 bases to trimming and J lost 4 bases; unmatched junction nucleotides: 3. CDR3 protein: CASSGQGRGANVLTF. CDR3 coding DNA: TGTGCCAGCAGTGGACAGGGGAGGGGGGCCAACGTCCTGACTTTC.

V is TRBV6-2 or TRBV6-3 and J is TRBJ2-1; D not certain. This CDR3 has 13 amino acids. V was pared by 2 bases and J by 15 bases, with 17 bases between. The germline V gene has CDR1 MNHEY and CDR2 SVGEGT. CDR3: CASSYGLRKGPFF. CDR3 nucleotides: TGTGCCAGCAGTTACGGCCTTCGTAAGGGCCCGTTCTTC.

This rearrangement joins TRBV3-1 (or the pseudogene TRBV3-2) to TRBJ2-6, with D perhaps TRBD1 (6 bases). The CDR3 sequence is 14 residues long. Germline values: CDR1 LGHDT, CDR2 YNNKEL (reference sequence). V lost 7 bases to trimming and J lost 2 bases, with 9 bases between them. The CDR3 nucleotides are TGTGCCAGCACTTACAGGGCTGGGGCCAACGTCCTGACTTTC. Protein product: CASTYRAGANVLTF.

The genes are TRBV5-6 and TRBJ2-7; D unclear. Germline CDR1 and CDR2: SGHDT and YYEEEE. There are 13 residues in the CDR3. V was shortened by 2 bases and J by 5 bases, with 11 bases between the two germline ends. DNA of the CDR3: TGTGCCAGCAGCTTTAACAGAGGTCACGAGCAGTACTTC. Translated, it gives CASSFNRGHEQYF.

The rearrangement joins TRBV19 to TRBJ2-6, with 11 bases matching TRBD1. This CDR3 has 19 residues. The germline gives CDR1 LNHDA, CDR2 SQIVND (reference sequence). V lost 3 bases and J lost 1; bases outside the gene matches: 8. The CDR3 nucleotides read TGTGCCAGTAGTATTGGAACCGGGACAGGGGGATCTGGGGCCAACGTCCTGACTTTC. Protein product: CASSIGTGTGGSGANVLTF.

This rearrangement joins TRBV4-2 to TRBJ2-7, with 7 bases aligning to TRBD2. The CDR3 consists of 16 residues. CDR1 is LGHNA and CDR2 is YNFKEQ in the germline V gene. V dropped 1 base and J dropped 2; count of bases not matched to a gene: 8. CDR3 sequence: CASSQGERDSAYEQYF. The CDR3 coding sequence is TGTGCCAGCAGCCAAGGTGAGCGGGACTCCGCCTACGAGCAGTACTTC.

This clone came up a few times. The gene calls are TRBV5-1 and TRBJ1-1; 8 bases match TRBD1. The CDR3 loop spans 14 amino acids. V trimming: 4 bases; J trimming: 4 bases; junction bases outside the gene matches: 6. Germline V gene sequence: CDR1 SGHRS, CDR2 YFSETQ. DNA for the CDR3: TGCGCCAGCAGCAATGGACAGGGTGTCACTGAAGCTTTCTTT. This codes for CASSNGQGVTEAFF.